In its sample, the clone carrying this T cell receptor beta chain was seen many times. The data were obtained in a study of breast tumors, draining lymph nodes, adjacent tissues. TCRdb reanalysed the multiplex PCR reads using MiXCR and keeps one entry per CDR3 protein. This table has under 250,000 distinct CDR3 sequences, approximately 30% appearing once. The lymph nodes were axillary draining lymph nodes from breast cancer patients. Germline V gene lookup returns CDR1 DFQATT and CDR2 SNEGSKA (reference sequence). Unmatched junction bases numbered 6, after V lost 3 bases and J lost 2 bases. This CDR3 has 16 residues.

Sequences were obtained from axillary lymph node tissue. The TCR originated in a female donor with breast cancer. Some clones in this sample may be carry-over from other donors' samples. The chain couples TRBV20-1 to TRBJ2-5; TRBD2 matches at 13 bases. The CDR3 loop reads CSASGLAGVVQETQYF. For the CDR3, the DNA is TGCAGTGCTAGCGGACTAGCGGGAGTGGTGCAAGAGACCCAGTACTTC.